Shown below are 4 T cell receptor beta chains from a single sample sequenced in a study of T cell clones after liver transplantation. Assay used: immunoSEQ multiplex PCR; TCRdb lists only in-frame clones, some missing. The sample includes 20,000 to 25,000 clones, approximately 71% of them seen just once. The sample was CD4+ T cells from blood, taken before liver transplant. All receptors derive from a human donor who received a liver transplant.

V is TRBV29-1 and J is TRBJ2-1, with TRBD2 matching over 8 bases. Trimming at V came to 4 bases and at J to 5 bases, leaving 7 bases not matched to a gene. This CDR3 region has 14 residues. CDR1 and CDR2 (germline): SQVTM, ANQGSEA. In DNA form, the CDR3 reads TGCAGCGTTGGGACTAGCCTAACAAACAATGAGCAGTTCTTC. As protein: CSVGTSLTNNEQFF.

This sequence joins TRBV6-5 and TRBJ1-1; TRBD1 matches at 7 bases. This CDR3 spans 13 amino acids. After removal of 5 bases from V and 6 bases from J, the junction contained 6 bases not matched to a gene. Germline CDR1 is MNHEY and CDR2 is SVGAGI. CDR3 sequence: CASSATGLAEAFF. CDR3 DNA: TGTGCCAGCAGTGCGACAGGGTTGGCTGAAGCTTTCTTT.

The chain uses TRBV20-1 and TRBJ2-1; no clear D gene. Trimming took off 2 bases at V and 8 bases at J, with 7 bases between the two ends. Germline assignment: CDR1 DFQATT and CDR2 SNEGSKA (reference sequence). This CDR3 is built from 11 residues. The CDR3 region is CSARHRDEQFF. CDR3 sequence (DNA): TGCAGTGCTAGACACCGCGATGAGCAGTTCTTC.

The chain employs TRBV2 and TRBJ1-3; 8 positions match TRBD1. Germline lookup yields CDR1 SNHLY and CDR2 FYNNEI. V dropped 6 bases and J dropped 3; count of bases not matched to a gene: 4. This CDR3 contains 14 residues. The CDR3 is CASSLGQGGNTIYF. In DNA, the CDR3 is TGTGCCAGCAGCCTTGGACAGGGTGGAAACACCATATATTTT.